This TCR beta chain stems from a study of cytomegalovirus exposure and HLA in healthy donors. Whole-study results and caveats: Rarity held for most TCR sequences, but there were some public TCRs that occurred in many donors. Some TCR beta chains (around 180 of them) were listed as cytomegalovirus-associated. Compared with the approximately 700-donor mean, an Asian-associated ancestry cluster reportedly had fewer N-insertions, according to a later analysis.

Of note for this clone: Its matching antigen is unknown.

PCR involved 60 Vbeta and 13 Jbeta primers. The table came from immunoSEQ multiplex PCR; TCRdb's copy has only in-frame clones and leaves some out. Of 65,000 to 90,000 clones listed, approximately 83% are singletons. The TCR originated in a man aged 35 to 55 in good health and CMV-seronegative. The sequencing input was PBMCs.

CDR3 sequence (DNA): TGTGCCAGCAGCTTAGCAGCAGGGTCTCGTGAAAAACTGTTTTTT. Translation gives CASSLAAGSREKLFF. The genes are TRBV7-8 and TRBJ1-4, with D possibly matching TRBD1 (5 bases). CDR3 size: 15 residues. Germline V lookup: CDR1 SGHVS, CDR2 FQNEAQ. V dropped 0 bases and J dropped 7 bases, with 12 bases sitting between them. Drawing the rest from reference TRBV7-8 and TRBJ1-4, the complete variable domain is GAGVSQSPRYKVAKRGQDVALRCDPISGHVSLFWYQQALGQGPEFLTYFQNEAQLDKSGLPSDRFFAERPEGSVSTLKIQRTQQEDSAVYLCASSLAAGSREKLFFGSGTQLSVL.